The next 22 T cell receptor beta chains were all read from a single sample in a study of vaccination effects on CD4 cells after COVID-19. Researchers isolated CD4+ T cells once approximately eleven days of culture had elapsed. Participants each got two BNT162b2 or mRNA-1273 vaccine doses. Only in-frame clones appear in the TCRdb table, and some are missing; sequencing was by immunoSEQ multiplex PCR. Of 50,000 to 70,000 clones detected, around 80% appear once; the ten largest clones hold over 2%. These TCRs' antigens remain unknown. Sequencing was performed on CD4+ T cells from PBMCs cultured without peptide, taken after COVID-19 vaccination. These receptors were collected from a human donor who received a COVID-19 vaccine.

The chain combines TRBV7-2 with TRBJ2-3; no clear D. There are 14 residues in the CDR3. CDR1 is SGHTA and CDR2 is FQGNSA in the germline V gene. V was trimmed by 3 bases and J by 6 bases, leaving 13 bases between them. The CDR3 here is CASSFTRRSDTQYF. As DNA, the CDR3 is TGTGCCAGCAGCTTTACCAGACGGTCGGATACGCAGTATTTT.

The chain carries TRBV10-2 and TRBJ2-7, with TRBD2 matching over 11 bases. The junction had 11 bases not matched to a gene; V was cut back by 3 bases and J by 7 bases. This CDR3 comprises 16 residues. Germline V gives CDR1 WSHSY, CDR2 SAAADI. In nucleotides, the CDR3 is TGCGCCAGCAGTGATTCTAGCGGGGGGAGATCTGGGGAGCAGTACGTC. Protein sequence: CASSDSSGGRSGEQYV.

The CDR3 loop is CASSRTSGGADTQYF. CDR3 bases: TGCGCCAGCAGCCGAACTAGCGGGGGGGCAGATACGCAGTATTTT. The chain links TRBV5-1 to TRBJ2-3, with TRBD2 identical over 13 bases. V trimming: 4 bases; J trimming: 4 bases; junction bases outside the gene matches: 3. CDR3 length: 15 residues. The V gene's germline CDR1 is SGHRS and CDR2 YFSETQ. Supplemented by reference TRBV5-1 and TRBJ2-3, the full variable domain reads KAGVTQTPRYLIKTRGQQVTLSCSPISGHRSVSWYQQTPGQGLQFLFEYFSETQRNKGNFPGRFSGRQFSNSRSEMNVSTLELGDSALYLCASSRTSGGADTQYFGPGTRLTVL.

The chain combines TRBV11-2 with TRBJ2-1; 14 bases line up with TRBD2. This CDR3 has 16 residues. Germline-derived CDR1 and CDR2 are SGHAT and FQNNGV. V was clipped by 5 bases and J by 6 bases; unmatched bases: 6. As DNA, the CDR3 is TGTGCCAGCAGCCCAAGACTAGCGGGGGGGCTCAATGAGCAGTTCTTC. Translated, it gives CASSPRLAGGLNEQFF.

V and J are TRBV6-5 and TRBJ1-1; TRBD1 aligns across 7 bases. V lost 7 bases and J lost 4; bases outside the gene matches: 9. CDR3 length: 14 residues. The germline V gene has CDR1 MNHEY and CDR2 SVGAGI. The CDR3 sequence is CASIQQGLVTEAFF. CDR3 nucleotides: TGTGCCAGCATCCAACAGGGGTTAGTCACTGAAGCTTTCTTT.

A single count supports this clone. The genes are TRBV3-1 (or the pseudogene TRBV3-2) and TRBJ1-2; D is unresolved. V gave up 1 base and J gave up 5 bases, with 14 bases separating them. CDR1 LGHDT and CDR2 YNNKEL come from the germline V gene (reference sequence). This CDR3 comprises 15 residues. The CDR3 DNA sequence: TGTGCCAGCAGCCAAGGGCCTTTACGCCTTTATGGCTACACCTTC. Protein sequence: CASSQGPLRLYGYTF.

The chain is built from TRBV6-5 and TRBJ1-6; no firm D call. Germline lookup yields CDR1 MNHEY and CDR2 SVGAGI. The CDR3 runs 12 residues. V lost 5 bases and J lost 10, with 9 bases in between. CDR3 sequence: CASSHTRSPLHF. The CDR3 nucleotides are TGTGCCAGCAGTCATACGAGGTCACCCCTCCACTTT.

V is TRBV21-1 and J is TRBJ2-7; the table's D call TRBD1 went unverified against the DNA. TRBV21-1 represents a pseudogene. This CDR3 has 16 amino acids. The CDR3 sequence is CASSKDGVRGNYEQYV. The DNA for the CDR3 is TGTGCCAGCAGCAAAGATGGGGTTAGGGGTAACTACGAGCAGTACGTC.

CDR3 sequence (DNA): TGTGCCAGCAGTTTAATTCTGGACTCTGGAAACACCATATATTTT. This codes for CASSLILDSGNTIYF. This chain joins TRBV28 and TRBJ1-3, with unresolved D. The CDR3 loop spans 15 amino acids. CDR1 MDHEN and CDR2 SYDVKM come from the germline V gene. The V end was cut by 2 bases, the J end by 0 bases, with 8 bases between. The full variable domain, in which reference TRBV28 and TRBJ1-3 provide the parts outside the CDR3, is DVKVTQSSRYLVKRTGEKVFLECVQDMDHENMFWYRQDPGLGLRLIYFSYDVKMKEKGDIPEGYSVSREKKERFSLILESASTNQTSMYLCASSLILDSGNTIYFGEGSWLTVV.

The chain has TRBV7-2 and TRBJ2-1; 9 bases match TRBD1. With 2 bases clipped from V and 10 bases from J, the junction kept 12 bases outside the gene matches. This CDR3 has 16 amino acids. Germline-derived CDR1 and CDR2 are SGHTA and FQGNSA. The CDR3 loop is CASSLRRTGGALEQFF. The DNA for the CDR3 is TGTGCCAGCAGCTTAAGACGCACAGGGGGCGCATTGGAGCAGTTCTTC.

The rearrangement joins TRBV3-1 (or the pseudogene TRBV3-2) to TRBJ2-5; 11 nucleotides agree with TRBD2. This CDR3 contains 13 residues. The V segment lost 8 bases and the J segment 7 bases; nucleotides outside the gene matches: 6. The germline V gene encodes CDR1 LGHDT and CDR2 YNNKEL (reference sequence). CDR3 sequence reads: CASVPTSGATQYF. As DNA, the CDR3 is TGTGCCAGCGTACCGACTAGCGGGGCGACCCAGTACTTC.

The chain couples TRBV30 to TRBJ2-1, with 12 bases lining up with TRBD2. With V trimmed by 7 bases and J by 10 bases, 14 bases remained unmatched. Germline V lookup: CDR1 GTSNPN, CDR2 SVGIG (reference sequence). The CDR3 is 15 residues long. CDR3 in DNA: TGTGCCTCCAATTCCGGGACTAGCGGGTTCGGGGAGCAGTTCTTC. Translating gives CASNSGTSGFGEQFF.

The chain carries TRBV15 and TRBJ2-5, with D maybe TRBD2 (5 bases). Germline V CDR1 and CDR2: LNHNV, YYDKDF (reference sequence). The CDR3 has 14 amino acids. Trimming removed 1 base from V and 5 bases from J, with 11 bases in between. In DNA form, the CDR3 reads TGTGCCACCAGCAGAGGAGGACTGGCGGAGACCCAGTACTTC. Translated: CATSRGGLAETQYF.

This clone was observed a single time. This same CDR3 is encoded by further DNA sequences in the sample. The chain recombines TRBV9 with TRBJ1-2; D gene ambiguous. The CDR3 is made up of 15 amino acids. The V gene's germline CDR1 is SGDLS and CDR2 YYNGEE. Trimming removed 0 bases from V and 2 bases from J, with 11 bases in between. As DNA, the CDR3 is TGTGCCAGCAGCGTAGTTCCAGGAGCGAACTATGGCTACACCTTC. Its translation is CASSVVPGANYGYTF.

This chain links TRBV7-3 with TRBJ1-1; D remains ambiguous. The germline V and J ends were trimmed by 1 base and 4 bases, with 10 bases remaining between them. Looked up from germline, CDR1 is SGHTA and CDR2 is FQGTGA. The length of the CDR3 is 14 residues. CDR3 DNA sequence: TGTGCCAGCAGCTTAAGGGCCAAGGGCACTGAAGCTTTCTTT. Translating gives CASSLRAKGTEAFF.

The chain couples TRBV19 to TRBJ1-5; D not resolved. Germline V gene lookup returns CDR1 LNHDA and CDR2 SQIVND (reference sequence). The CDR3 runs to 12 residues. With 7 bases removed from V and 3 bases from J, the gap between germline ends came to 7 bases. CDR3 sequence reads: CASKKYNQPQHF. CDR3 bases: TGTGCCAGTAAGAAGTACAATCAGCCCCAGCATTTT.

The chain is built from TRBV6-5 and TRBJ1-2, with D unresolved. V was clipped by 7 bases and J by 7 bases, with 10 bases between them. Germline-derived CDR1 and CDR2 are MNHEY and SVGAGI. This CDR3 has 11 residues. CDR3 sequence: CASILLGGYTF. In DNA, the CDR3 is TGTGCCAGCATACTTCTGGGTGGCTACACCTTC.

This sequence joins TRBV24-1 and TRBJ2-3; 9 bases are a match to TRBD1. Germline values: CDR1 KGHDR, CDR2 SFDVKD. With V trimmed by 10 bases and J by 5 bases, 12 bases remained unmatched. CDR3 length: 15 residues. In nucleotides, the CDR3 is TGTGCCACACAAACCGGGACAGGGATTATAGATACGCAGTATTTT. It specifies CATQTGTGIIDTQYF.

The chain joins TRBV6-5 to TRBJ1-6; D gene uncertain. Per germline, CDR1 MNHEY and CDR2 SVGAGI. V lost 0 bases, J lost 5 bases, and 8 bases lay in between. This CDR3 spans 15 amino acids. The CDR3 protein is CASSYSSNNNSPLHF. The CDR3 DNA is TGTGCCAGCAGTTACTCGTCTAACAATAATTCACCCCTCCACTTT.

V and J are TRBV28 and TRBJ2-3; the D gene is possibly TRBD1 (5 bases). There are 14 residues in the CDR3. Per the germline V gene, CDR1 is MDHEN and CDR2 is SYDVKM. V gave up 10 bases and J gave up 0 bases, with 14 bases separating them. The CDR3 protein is CATRAGHSTDTQYF. The CDR3, as DNA: TGTGCCACGAGAGCCGGACACAGCACAGATACGCAGTATTTT.

The chain employs TRBV5-1 and TRBJ1-5; TRBD1 agrees at 7 bases. With V trimmed by 2 bases and J by 6 bases, 5 bases remained unmatched. The CDR3 contains 14 residues. Germline V gene lookup returns CDR1 SGHRS and CDR2 YFSETQ. The CDR3 here is CASSFGQDGQPQHF. Written as DNA, the CDR3 is TGCGCCAGCAGCTTTGGACAGGACGGTCAGCCCCAGCATTTT.

This clone has only a few counts. The chain carries TRBV27 and TRBJ2-7; 8 bases are shared with TRBD1. This CDR3 comprises 16 residues. Germline CDR1 and CDR2: MNHEY and SMNVEV (reference sequence). Losses at the gene ends were 5 bases for V and 5 bases for J; bases not matched to a gene: 14. The CDR3 reads CASSRSGQGDLHEQYV. DNA of the CDR3: TGTGCCAGCAGTCGTTCAGGACAGGGAGACCTCCACGAGCAGTACGTC.